This T cell receptor beta chain was profiled in a study of cytomegalovirus exposure and HLA in healthy donors. Details on this clone: Its antigen remains unidentified.

The PCR ran on 60 Vbeta and 13 Jbeta primers. This table comes from immunoSEQ multiplex PCR, and its TCRdb copy is limited to in-frame clones, with some not included. The profile shows under 200,000 clones, about four fifths of them singletons. General study findings and limits: The investigators catalogued 164 TCR beta chains as cytomegalovirus-associated. Per published accounts, TCR beta sequences correctly predicted the HLA-A and HLA-B alleles of most subjects. Accounts indicate the classifier identified cytomegalovirus status with strong specificity and sensitivity. Under in vitro conditions, three CMV-associated chains were confirmed as specific for CMV antigens.

Germline CDR1 MDHEN, CDR2 SYDVKM. Unmatched junction bases numbered 8, after V lost 2 bases and J lost 4 bases. CDR3 length equals 16 residues. Sequences were obtained from PBMCs. The genes are TRBV28 and TRBJ2-7; 10 positions match TRBD2. The receptor was isolated from a woman aged 45-59 years in good health and CMV-seropositive. For the CDR3, the DNA is TGTGCCAGCAGTTTAGTTTCGAGCGGGAGGGGGTACGAGCAGTACTTC. It yields the protein CASSLVSSGRGYEQYF.